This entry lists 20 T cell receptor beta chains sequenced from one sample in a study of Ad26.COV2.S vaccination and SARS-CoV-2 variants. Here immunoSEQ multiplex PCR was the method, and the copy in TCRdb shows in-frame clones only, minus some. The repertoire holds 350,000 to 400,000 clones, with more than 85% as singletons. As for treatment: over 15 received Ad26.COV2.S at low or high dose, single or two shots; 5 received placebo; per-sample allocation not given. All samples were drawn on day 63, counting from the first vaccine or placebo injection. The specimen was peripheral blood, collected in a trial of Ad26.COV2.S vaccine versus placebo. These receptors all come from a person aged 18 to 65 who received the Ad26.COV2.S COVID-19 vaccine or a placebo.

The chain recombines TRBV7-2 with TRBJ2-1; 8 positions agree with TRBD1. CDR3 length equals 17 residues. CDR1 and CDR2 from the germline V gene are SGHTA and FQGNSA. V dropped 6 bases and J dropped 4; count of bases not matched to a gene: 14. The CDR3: CASRSRIRDRRYNEQFF. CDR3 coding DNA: TGTGCCAGCAGATCGAGGATTCGGGACAGGCGATACAATGAGCAGTTCTTC.

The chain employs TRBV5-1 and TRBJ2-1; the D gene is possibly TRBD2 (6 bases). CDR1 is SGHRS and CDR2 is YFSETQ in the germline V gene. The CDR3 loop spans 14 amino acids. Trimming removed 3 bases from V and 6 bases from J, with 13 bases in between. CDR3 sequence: CASSWGVHSNEQFF. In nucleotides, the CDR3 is TGCGCCAGCAGCTGGGGGGTACACAGCAATGAGCAGTTCTTC. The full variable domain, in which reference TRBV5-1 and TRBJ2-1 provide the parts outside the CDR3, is KAGVTQTPRYLIKTRGQQVTLSCSPISGHRSVSWYQQTPGQGLQFLFEYFSETQRNKGNFPGRFSGRQFSNSRSEMNVSTLELGDSALYLCASSWGVHSNEQFFGPGTRLTVL.

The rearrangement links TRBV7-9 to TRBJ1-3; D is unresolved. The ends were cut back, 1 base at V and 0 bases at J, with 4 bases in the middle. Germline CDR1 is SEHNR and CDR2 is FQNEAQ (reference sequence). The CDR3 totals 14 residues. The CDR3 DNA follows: TGTGCCAGCAGCTTAGATAGCTCTGGAAACACCATATATTTT. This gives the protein CASSLDSSGNTIYF.

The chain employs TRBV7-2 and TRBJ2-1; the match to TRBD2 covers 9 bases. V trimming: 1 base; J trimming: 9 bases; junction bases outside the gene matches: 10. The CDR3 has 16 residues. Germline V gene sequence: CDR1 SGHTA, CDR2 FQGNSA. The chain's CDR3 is CASSLVRGGSVSEQFF. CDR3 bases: TGTGCCAGCAGCTTAGTGCGGGGGGGCAGCGTGAGTGAGCAGTTCTTC. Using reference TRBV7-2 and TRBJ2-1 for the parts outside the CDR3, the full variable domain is GAGVSQSPSNKVTEKGKDVELRCDPISGHTALYWYRQSLGQGLEFLIYFQGNSAPDKSGLPSDRFSAERTGGSVSTLTIQRTQQEDSAVYLCASSLVRGGSVSEQFFGPGTRLTVL.

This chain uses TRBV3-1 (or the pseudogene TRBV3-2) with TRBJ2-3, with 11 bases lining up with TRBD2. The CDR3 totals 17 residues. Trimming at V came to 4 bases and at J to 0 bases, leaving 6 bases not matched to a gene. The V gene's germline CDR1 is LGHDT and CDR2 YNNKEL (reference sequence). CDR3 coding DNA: TGTGCCAGCAGCCTAAGGACTAGCGGGCCTAGCACAGATACGCAGTATTTT. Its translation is CASSLRTSGPSTDTQYF.

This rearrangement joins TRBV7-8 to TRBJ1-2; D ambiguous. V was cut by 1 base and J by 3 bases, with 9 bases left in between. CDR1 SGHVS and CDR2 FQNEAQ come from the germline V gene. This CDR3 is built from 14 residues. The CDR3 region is CASSLGEGYYGYTF. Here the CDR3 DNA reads TGTGCCAGCAGCTTAGGGGAGGGCTACTATGGCTACACCTTC.

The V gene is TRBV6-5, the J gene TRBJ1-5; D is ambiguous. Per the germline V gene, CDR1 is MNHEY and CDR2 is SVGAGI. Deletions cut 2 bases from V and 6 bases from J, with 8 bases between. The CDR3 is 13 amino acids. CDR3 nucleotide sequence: TGTGCCAGCAGTTACGGGCCCTCTCAGCCCCAGCATTTT. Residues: CASSYGPSQPQHF.

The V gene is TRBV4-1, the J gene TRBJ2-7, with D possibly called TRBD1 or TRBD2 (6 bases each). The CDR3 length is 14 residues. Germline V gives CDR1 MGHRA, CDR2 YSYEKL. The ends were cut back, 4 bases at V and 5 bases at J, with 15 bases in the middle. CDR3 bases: TGCGCCAGCAGCCTCCGACAGGAGGGGAACGAGCAGTACTTC. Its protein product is CASSLRQEGNEQYF.

CDR3 sequence reads: CASSLAWEETQYF. CDR3 sequence (DNA): TGTGCCAGCAGCTTGGCCTGGGAAGAGACCCAGTACTTC. V usage is TRBV5-4 and J usage is TRBJ2-5; D remains ambiguous. Germline CDR1 and CDR2: SGHNT and YYREEE (reference sequence). This CDR3 contains 13 residues. The germline V and J ends were trimmed by 0 bases and 3 bases, with 6 bases remaining between them. Using reference TRBV5-4 and TRBJ2-5 for the parts outside the CDR3, the full variable domain is ETGVTQSPTHLIKTRGQQVTLRCSSQSGHNTVSWYQQALGQGPQFIFQYYREEENGRGNFPPRFSGLQFPNYSSELNVNALELDDSALYLCASSLAWEETQYFGPGTRLLVL.

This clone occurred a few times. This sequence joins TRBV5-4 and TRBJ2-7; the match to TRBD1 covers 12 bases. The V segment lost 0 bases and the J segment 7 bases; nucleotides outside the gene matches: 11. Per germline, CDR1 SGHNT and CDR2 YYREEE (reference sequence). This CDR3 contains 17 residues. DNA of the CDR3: TGTGCCAGCAGCTTGGAGGTTTGGGGACAGGGGGCGGGAGAGCAGTACTTC. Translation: CASSLEVWGQGAGEQYF.

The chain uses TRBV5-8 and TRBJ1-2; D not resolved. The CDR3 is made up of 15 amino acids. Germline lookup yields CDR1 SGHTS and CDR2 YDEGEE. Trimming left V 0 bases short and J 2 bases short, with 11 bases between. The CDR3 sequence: CASSLVSRSNYGYTF. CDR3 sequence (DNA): TGTGCCAGCAGCTTGGTCAGTCGATCGAACTATGGCTACACCTTC.

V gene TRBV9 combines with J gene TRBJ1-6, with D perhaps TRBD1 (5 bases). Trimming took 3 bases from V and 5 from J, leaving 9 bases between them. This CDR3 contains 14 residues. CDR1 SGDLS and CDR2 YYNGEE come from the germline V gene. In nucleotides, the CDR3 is TGTGCCAGCAGCGAAGGGGCTGATAATTCACCCCTCCACTTT. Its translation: CASSEGADNSPLHF.

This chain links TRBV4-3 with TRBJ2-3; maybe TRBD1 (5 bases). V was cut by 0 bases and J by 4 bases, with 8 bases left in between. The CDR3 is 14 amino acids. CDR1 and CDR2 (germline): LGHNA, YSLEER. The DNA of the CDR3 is TGCGCCAGCAGCCAAGACAGGGTCGCAGATACGCAGTATTTT. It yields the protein CASSQDRVADTQYF.

The DNA of the CDR3 is TGTGCCAGCAGTTCCGGACGGATTCCCTCCTACGAGCAGTACTTC. It translates to CASSSGRIPSYEQYF. This chain uses TRBV7-9 with TRBJ2-7; D gene ambiguous. Germline V CDR1 and CDR2: SEHNR, FQNEAQ (reference sequence). This CDR3 has 15 residues. The V and J ends lost 6 bases and 0 bases respectively, with 15 bases between them. The variable domain in full, completed from reference TRBV7-9 and TRBJ2-7, reads DTGVSQNPRHKITKRGQNVTFRCDPISEHNRLYWYRQTLGQGPEFLTYFQNEAQLEKSRLLSDRFSAERPKGSFSTLEIQRTEQGDSAMYLCASSSGRIPSYEQYFGPGTRLTVT.

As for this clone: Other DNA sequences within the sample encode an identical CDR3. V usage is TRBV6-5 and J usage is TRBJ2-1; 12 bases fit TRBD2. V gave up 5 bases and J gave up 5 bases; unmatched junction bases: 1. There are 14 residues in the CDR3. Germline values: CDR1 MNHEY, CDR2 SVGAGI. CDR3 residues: CASSLAGGNNEQFF. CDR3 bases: TGTGCCAGCAGTCTAGCGGGGGGGAACAATGAGCAGTTCTTC.

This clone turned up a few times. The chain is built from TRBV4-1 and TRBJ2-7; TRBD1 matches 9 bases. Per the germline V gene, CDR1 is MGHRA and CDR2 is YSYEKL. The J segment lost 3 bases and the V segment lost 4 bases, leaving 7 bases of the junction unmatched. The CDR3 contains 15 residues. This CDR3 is CASSRSGTGFYEQYF. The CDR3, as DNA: TGCGCCAGCAGCCGATCTGGGACAGGGTTCTACGAGCAGTACTTC.

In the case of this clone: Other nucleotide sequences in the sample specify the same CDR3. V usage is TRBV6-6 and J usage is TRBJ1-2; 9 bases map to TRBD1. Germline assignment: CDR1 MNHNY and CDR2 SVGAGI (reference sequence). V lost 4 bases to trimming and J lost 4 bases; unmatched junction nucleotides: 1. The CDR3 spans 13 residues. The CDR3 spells CASSSGQGYGYTF. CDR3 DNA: TGTGCCAGCAGTTCGGGACAGGGCTATGGCTACACCTTC.

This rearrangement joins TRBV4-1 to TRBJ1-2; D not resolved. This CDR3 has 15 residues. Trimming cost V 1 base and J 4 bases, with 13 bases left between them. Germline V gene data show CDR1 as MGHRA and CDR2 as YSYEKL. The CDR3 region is CASSQVESGSYGYTF. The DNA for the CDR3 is TGCGCCAGCAGCCAAGTTGAATCGGGGAGCTATGGCTACACCTTC.

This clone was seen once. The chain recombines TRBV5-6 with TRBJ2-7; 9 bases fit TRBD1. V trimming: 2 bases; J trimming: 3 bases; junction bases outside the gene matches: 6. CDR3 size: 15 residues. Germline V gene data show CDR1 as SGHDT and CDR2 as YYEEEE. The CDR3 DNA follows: TGTGCCAGCAGCTTTCGAGGACAGGGGAACTACGAGCAGTACTTC. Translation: CASSFRGQGNYEQYF.

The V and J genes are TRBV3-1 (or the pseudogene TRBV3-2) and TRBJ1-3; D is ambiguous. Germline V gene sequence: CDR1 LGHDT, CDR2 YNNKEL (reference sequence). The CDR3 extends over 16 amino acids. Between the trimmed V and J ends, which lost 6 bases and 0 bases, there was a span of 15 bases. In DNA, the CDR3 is TGTGCCAGCAGTGAAGCCCCAGCAGACTCTGGAAACACCATATATTTT. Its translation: CASSEAPADSGNTIYF.